Here is one T cell receptor beta chain with its context. Its antigen is not identified. Clones were sequenced by immunoSEQ multiplex PCR, and TCRdb holds only the in-frame ones, with some missing. The sample yields 90,000 to 150,000 clones, about 93% seen once. These data originate in a study of T cell responses to AZD1222 COVID-19 vaccine. The CDR3 loop spans 14 amino acids. Germline lookup yields CDR1 SNHLY and CDR2 FYNNEI. Trimming took 4 bases from V and 1 from J, leaving 10 bases between them. Notes on the study in general: The study found vaccine-associated CD4 TCRs spanning spike, dominant at 160-218 and 743-854. Spike-specific TCR breadth and depth went up after people got two AZD1222 doses. The study sampled repertoires only after the peak T cell response.

The sequence derives from an adult who received the MenACWY meningococcal vaccine as a control. The V call is TRBV2, the J call TRBJ2-5; D possibly corresponds to TRBD2 (5 bases). The specimen was peripheral blood, collected 28 days after the second dose of the MenACWY control vaccine. In DNA, the CDR3 is TGTGCCAGCAGTGGAGGGTTGGGCCAAGAGACCCAGTACTTC. It encodes CASSGGLGQETQYF.